What follows are 30 T cell receptor beta chains derived from one specimen sequenced in a study of cytotoxic CD8 clonotypes in ibrutinib-treated CLL (dated by TCRdb to 2020 to 2022). Receptor amplification or capture employed the immunoSEQ multiplex PCR assay. TCRdb re-hosts the immuneACCESS table, in-frame sequences only. Its copies lack some clones; in the studies checked, an unresolved V gene accounts for under half of them, and the cause for the rest is not known. This sample comprises around 310,000 clones, just under 80% of them detected only once. Together, the top ten hold roughly 7% of the sample. Specimen: PBMCs, collected before ibrutinib treatment. Every receptor here comes from a human donor with chronic lymphocytic leukemia.

CDR3 bases: TGTGCCAGCAGTTTGACTAGCGGGAGCCTTGCCTACGAGCAGTACTTC. Protein product: CASSLTSGSLAYEQYF. This sequence joins TRBV27 and TRBJ2-7; 12 nucleotides match TRBD2. The trim removed 3 bases at V and 2 bases at J, leaving 5 bases unmatched. The CDR3 has 16 amino acids. CDR1 MNHEY and CDR2 SMNVEV come from the germline V gene (reference sequence).

The chain couples TRBV15 to TRBJ2-3; TRBD2 matches at 7 bases. Per germline, CDR1 LNHNV and CDR2 YYDKDF (reference sequence). The length of the CDR3 is 14 residues. After removal of 6 bases from V and 1 base from J, the junction contained 4 bases not matched to a gene. Here the CDR3 DNA reads TGTGCCACCAGTCGACGGGAGGGCACAGATACGCAGTATTTT. It specifies CATSRREGTDTQYF.

This clone was observed a few times. This chain uses TRBV18 with TRBJ1-1; D unresolved. The germline V gene encodes CDR1 KGHSH and CDR2 LQKENI. This CDR3 is built from 13 residues. V lost 4 bases and J lost 2, with 8 bases in between. The CDR3 region is CASSRGRNTEAFF. As DNA, the CDR3 is TGTGCCAGCTCACGAGGCCGAAACACTGAAGCTTTCTTT.

This clone was detected once. CDR3 DNA: TGTGCCAGCAGTCCTCCCGGACTTGTTGGGGGGCGGAGGGACACTGAAGCTTTCTTT. It translates to CASSPPGLVGGRRDTEAFF. The V and J genes are TRBV28 and TRBJ1-1; D might be TRBD1 (6 bases). Germline CDR1 MDHEN, CDR2 SYDVKM. This CDR3 contains 19 residues. V lost 5 bases and J lost 3, with 28 bases in between. Filled out from reference TRBV28 and TRBJ1-1, the complete variable domain reads DVKVTQSSRYLVKRTGEKVFLECVQDMDHENMFWYRQDPGLGLRLIYFSYDVKMKEKGDIPEGYSVSREKKERFSLILESASTNQTSMYLCASSPPGLVGGRRDTEAFFGQGTRLTVV.

This chain links TRBV27 with TRBJ2-7; 7 bases fit TRBD1. The CDR3 length is 14 residues. CDR1 and CDR2 (germline): MNHEY, SMNVEV (reference sequence). V shed 4 bases, J shed 3 bases, and the junction held 6 bases outside the gene matches. CDR3 amino acids: CASSWDSGGYEQYF. The DNA for the CDR3 is TGTGCCAGCAGTTGGGACAGTGGGGGCTACGAGCAGTACTTC.

CDR3 DNA: TGTGCCAGCCAAACTAGCGGGGACTACGAGCAGTACTTC. This encodes CASQTSGDYEQYF. The chain has TRBV11-2 and TRBJ2-7; 10 nucleotides match TRBD2. Losses at the gene ends were 8 bases for V and 3 bases for J; bases not matched to a gene: 4. The CDR3 is made up of 13 amino acids. Germline-derived CDR1 and CDR2 are SGHAT and FQNNGV.

The chain links TRBV5-6 to TRBJ2-1; TRBD2 agrees at 11 bases. The trim removed 0 bases at V and 8 bases at J, leaving 10 bases unmatched. CDR3 size: 17 residues. CDR1 is SGHDT, CDR2 YYEEEE, per germline. CDR3 in amino acids: CASSLELAGAPGDEQFF. As DNA, the CDR3 is TGTGCCAGCAGCTTGGAACTAGCGGGAGCCCCAGGTGATGAGCAGTTCTTC. The full variable domain, rest sourced from reference TRBV5-6 and TRBJ2-1, is DAGVTQSPTHLIKTRGQQVTLRCSPKSGHDTVSWYQQALGQGPQFIFQYYEEEERQRGNFPDRFSGHQFPNYSSELNVNALLLGDSALYLCASSLELAGAPGDEQFFGPGTRLTVL.

This clone was seen only a few times. The chain uses TRBV6-5 and TRBJ2-1; D may match TRBD1 or TRBD2 (5 bases each). Germline V lookup: CDR1 MNHEY, CDR2 SVGAGI. The CDR3 contains 11 residues. V was clipped by 7 bases and J by 11 bases, with 12 bases between them. CDR3 sequence (DNA): TGTGCCAGCACGACAGCGGACAAGCAGTTCTTC. This encodes CASTTADKQFF.

This clone was recorded once. This sequence joins TRBV7-6 and TRBJ1-2, with a possible D match to TRBD1 (5 bases). Germline V gene sequence: CDR1 SGHVS, CDR2 FNYEAQ. The CDR3 totals 14 residues. Trimming removed 5 bases from V and 5 bases from J, with 15 bases in between. CDR3 protein: CASSPNQGIYGYTF. The CDR3, as DNA: TGTGCCAGCAGCCCCAATCAGGGTATTTATGGCTACACCTTC.

The chain links TRBV27 to TRBJ2-1; TRBD2 agrees at 12 bases. CDR1 MNHEY and CDR2 SMNVEV come from the germline V gene (reference sequence). This CDR3 is built from 18 residues. With 2 bases clipped from V and 9 bases from J, the junction kept 14 bases outside the gene matches. The CDR3 loop is CASSLRVGLAGGPPEQFF. CDR3 in DNA: TGTGCCAGCAGTTTAAGGGTCGGCCTAGCGGGAGGGCCGCCTGAGCAGTTCTTC.

The J gene is TRBJ2-3, the V gene TRBV2; the D is unclear. The CDR3 length is 14 residues. The germline CDR1 and CDR2 sequences are SNHLY and FYNNEI. V was trimmed by 3 bases and J by 2 bases, leaving 9 bases between them. CDR3 nucleotides: TGTGCCAGCAGTGATCCAGGAATCACAGATACGCAGTATTTT. Encoded protein: CASSDPGITDTQYF.

This chain connects TRBV7-2 to TRBJ2-7; 7 bases agree with TRBD1. The junction had 11 bases not matched to a gene; V was cut back by 6 bases and J by 9 bases. The CDR3 has 13 residues. From germline, CDR1 is SGHTA and CDR2 FQGNSA. The CDR3 coding sequence is TGTGCCAGCAGGGCCGGGACAGCCAGAGGGCAGTACTTC. Translation: CASRAGTARGQYF.

This chain connects TRBV5-4 to TRBJ2-3, with TRBD2 matching over 7 bases. The CDR3 covers 15 residues. The V and J ends lost 5 bases and 0 bases, in that order; junction bases with no gene match: 6. Germline-derived CDR1 and CDR2 are SGHNT and YYREEE (reference sequence). CDR3 coding DNA: TGTGCCAGCAGTCCGAGCGGGACTAGCACAGATACGCAGTATTTT. As protein: CASSPSGTSTDTQYF.

The chain couples TRBV28 to TRBJ2-7; D is possibly TRBD1 (6 bases). This CDR3 has 20 amino acids. V dropped 6 bases and J dropped 4 bases, with 34 bases sitting between them. Germline CDR1 reads MDHEN; CDR2 reads SYDVKM. The CDR3 protein is CASSRGADSWGPGELYEQYF. CDR3 DNA: TGTGCCAGCAGCCGAGGGGCGGACTCCTGGGGGCCGGGCGAACTGTACGAGCAGTACTTC.

The rearrangement uses TRBV5-1 and TRBJ1-1, with D perhaps matching TRBD1 (6 bases). Germline-derived CDR1 and CDR2 are SGHRS and YFSETQ. This CDR3 spans 16 amino acids. The ends were cut back, 0 bases at V and 1 base at J, with 13 bases in the middle. The CDR3 here is CASSLALGHGNTEAFF. The CDR3 DNA sequence: TGCGCCAGCAGCTTGGCGTTGGGACACGGGAACACTGAAGCTTTCTTT.

This clone was seen a single time. The chain is built from TRBV27 and TRBJ2-7, with 8 bases identical to TRBD2. The CDR3 loop spans 19 amino acids. Germline-derived CDR1 and CDR2 are MNHEY and SMNVEV (reference sequence). The ends lost 5 bases at V and 6 bases at J; junction bases unmatched: 24. The CDR3 DNA follows: TGTGCCAGCAGTCCCAGGGAAGGGGGAAACGGGAGGGCCTCGGGCGAGCAGTACTTC. Amino acid sequence: CASSPREGGNGRASGEQYF.

This rearrangement joins TRBV9 to TRBJ1-1, with D possibly matching TRBD1 (5 bases). This CDR3 contains 15 residues. V was shortened by 4 bases and J by 0 bases, with 13 bases between the two germline ends. Germline V gives CDR1 SGDLS, CDR2 YYNGEE. The CDR3 bases are TGTGCCAGCAGCCCGCCCCAGGGAATGAACACTGAAGCTTTCTTT. Translation: CASSPPQGMNTEAFF.

The gene calls are TRBV30 and TRBJ1-1; D remains ambiguous. Germline V gene data show CDR1 as GTSNPN and CDR2 as SVGIG (reference sequence). CDR3 length: 12 amino acids. Between the trimmed V and J ends, which lost 4 bases and 1 base, there was a span of 7 bases. DNA of the CDR3: TGTGCCTGGAATGACCGGAACACTGAAGCTTTCTTT. Encoded protein: CAWNDRNTEAFF.

The rearrangement uses TRBV2 and TRBJ2-7; 8 positions agree with TRBD2. The V gene's germline CDR1 is SNHLY and CDR2 FYNNEI. The CDR3 contains 17 residues. V trimming: 0 bases; J trimming: 2 bases; junction bases outside the gene matches: 9. This CDR3 reads CASSEAEVLAETYEQYF. CDR3 DNA: TGTGCCAGCAGTGAAGCGGAGGTACTAGCGGAGACCTACGAGCAGTACTTC. Supplemented by reference TRBV2 and TRBJ2-7, the full variable domain reads EPEVTQTPSHQVTQMGQEVILRCVPISNHLYFYWYRQILGQKVEFLVSFYNNEISEKSEIFDDQFSVERPDGSNFTLKIRSTKLEDSAMYFCASSEAEVLAETYEQYFGPGTRLTVT.

V gene TRBV4-2 combines with J gene TRBJ2-1, with 12 bases fitting TRBD2. The CDR3 loop spans 14 amino acids. Germline V lookup: CDR1 LGHNA, CDR2 YNFKEQ. J was trimmed by 6 bases and V by 4 bases; bases with no gene match: 1. The CDR3 here is CASSRLAGVNEQFF. CDR3 bases: TGTGCCAGCAGCCGACTAGCGGGAGTCAATGAGCAGTTCTTC.

In its sample, this clone was seen a few times. The chain employs TRBV2 and TRBJ2-3, with D unclear. Germline CDR1 SNHLY, CDR2 FYNNEI. The CDR3 has 16 residues. Trimming took 2 bases from V and 1 from J, leaving 13 bases between them. The CDR3 loop reads CASSERVRGGTDTQYF. In nucleotides, the CDR3 is TGTGCCAGCAGTGAACGCGTCAGAGGTGGCACAGATACGCAGTATTTT.

V gene TRBV5-6 combines with J gene TRBJ2-6; no clear D gene. Trimming removed 0 bases at V and 0 bases at J, with 7 bases between. The CDR3 loop spans 16 amino acids. Germline V gene lookup returns CDR1 SGHDT and CDR2 YYEEEE. The CDR3 sequence: CASSLVSDSGANVLTF. The CDR3 bases are TGTGCCAGCAGCTTGGTTTCAGACTCTGGGGCCAACGTCCTGACTTTC.

This chain joins TRBV7-2 and TRBJ2-3, with D unresolved. CDR1 and CDR2 (germline): SGHTA, FQGNSA. V was trimmed by 4 bases and J by 5 bases, leaving 7 bases between them. This CDR3 contains 12 residues. The CDR3 sequence: CASSSWEDTQYF. The DNA for the CDR3 is TGTGCCAGCAGCTCGTGGGAAGATACGCAGTATTTT. The whole variable domain, filled in from reference TRBV7-2 and TRBJ2-3, reads GAGVSQSPSNKVTEKGKDVELRCDPISGHTALYWYRQSLGQGLEFLIYFQGNSAPDKSGLPSDRFSAERTGGSVSTLTIQRTQQEDSAVYLCASSSWEDTQYFGPGTRLTVL.

The genes are TRBV5-4 and TRBJ1-4, with a tentative D call TRBD1 (6 bases). The germline V and J ends were trimmed by 5 bases and 8 bases, with 16 bases remaining between them. CDR1 is SGHNT and CDR2 is YYREEE in the germline V gene (reference sequence). The CDR3 totals 14 residues. CDR3 sequence (DNA): TGTGCCAGCAGGGCTCTCGGGGGCGACGAAAAACTGTTTTTT. Protein product: CASRALGGDEKLFF.

The chain combines TRBV5-6 with TRBJ1-4, with TRBD1 as a possible D gene (5 bases). CDR1 is SGHDT, CDR2 YYEEEE, per germline. V was shortened by 3 bases and J by 5 bases, with 11 bases between the two germline ends. This CDR3 contains 14 residues. CDR3 sequence reads: CASSSRDRNEKLFF. The CDR3 bases are TGTGCCAGCAGCTCCCGGGACCGCAATGAAAAACTGTTTTTT. The full variable domain, with the rest looked up from reference TRBV5-6 and TRBJ1-4, is DAGVTQSPTHLIKTRGQQVTLRCSPKSGHDTVSWYQQALGQGPQFIFQYYEEEERQRGNFPDRFSGHQFPNYSSELNVNALLLGDSALYLCASSSRDRNEKLFFGSGTQLSVL.

This clone was counted a few times. The V gene is TRBV10-3, the J gene TRBJ2-2, with D maybe TRBD1 (6 bases). The CDR3 loop spans 14 amino acids. Germline V gene lookup returns CDR1 ENHRY and CDR2 SYGVKD. V lost 5 bases and J 2 bases, leaving 9 bases between the germline ends. CDR3 in amino acids: CAISRTANTGELFF. Here the CDR3 DNA reads TGTGCCATCAGTCGGACAGCAAACACCGGGGAGCTGTTTTTT.

This clone was observed a single time. V and J are TRBV4-3 and TRBJ2-6; D is unclear. The V end was cut by 8 bases, the J end by 4 bases, with 9 bases between. CDR3 size: 13 residues. Germline lookup yields CDR1 LGHNA and CDR2 YSLEER. In DNA, the CDR3 is TGCGCCAGCGGTCCCCGCGGGGCCAACGTCCTGACTTTC. This sequence encodes CASGPRGANVLTF.

V usage is TRBV10-3 and J usage is TRBJ1-3; D remains ambiguous. The CDR3 is 17 amino acids. V lost 2 bases to trimming and J lost 0 bases, with 14 bases between them. CDR1 and CDR2 from the germline V gene are ENHRY and SYGVKD. The CDR3 region is CAISETYYKSSGNTIYF. The CDR3 coding sequence is TGTGCCATCAGTGAGACCTATTACAAGAGCTCTGGAAACACCATATATTTT.

This clone was counted a single time. The chain is built from TRBV20-1 and TRBJ2-1; D gene uncertain. Germline V gene sequence: CDR1 DFQATT, CDR2 SNEGSKA (reference sequence). This CDR3 spans 10 amino acids. Trimming shortened V by 5 bases and J by 6 bases, and 5 bases separated the two germline ends. The CDR3 DNA is TGCAGTGCTTTCATCAATGAGCAGTTCTTC. This codes for CSAFINEQFF.

The chain uses TRBV5-1 and TRBJ1-1; TRBD1 aligns across 10 bases. The length of the CDR3 is 14 residues. Germline V gene lookup returns CDR1 SGHRS and CDR2 YFSETQ. J was trimmed by 8 bases and V by 7 bases; bases with no gene match: 11. The CDR3 loop reads CASGTGAGTVEAFF. The CDR3, as DNA: TGCGCCAGCGGGACAGGGGCCGGCACTGTGGAAGCTTTCTTT.